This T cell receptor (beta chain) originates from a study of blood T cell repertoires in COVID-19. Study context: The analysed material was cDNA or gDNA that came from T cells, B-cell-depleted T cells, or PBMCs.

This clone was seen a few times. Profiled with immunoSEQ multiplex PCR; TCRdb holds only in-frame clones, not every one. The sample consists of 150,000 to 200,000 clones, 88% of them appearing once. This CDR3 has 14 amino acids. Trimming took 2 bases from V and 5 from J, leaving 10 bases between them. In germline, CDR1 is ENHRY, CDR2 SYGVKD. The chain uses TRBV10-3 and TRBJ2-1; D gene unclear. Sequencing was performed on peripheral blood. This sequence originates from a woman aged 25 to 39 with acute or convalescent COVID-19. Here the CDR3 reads CAISEPMGDNEQFF. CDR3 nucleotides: TGTGCCATCAGTGAGCCCATGGGCGACAATGAGCAGTTCTTC.